Below, 25 T cell receptor beta chains from the same sample are listed, as sequenced in a study of cytotoxic CD8 clonotypes in ibrutinib-treated CLL. Method: immunoSEQ multiplex PCR; TCRdb's copy keeps in-frame clones and lacks some. The sample lists roughly 110,000 clones, 50% to 65% occurring once. The sample here was PBMCs, taken after 24 months of ibrutinib treatment. All receptors derive from a human donor with chronic lymphocytic leukemia.

The rearrangement joins TRBV18 to TRBJ2-2; 8 bases match TRBD2. Trimming removed 2 bases from V and 2 bases from J; junction bases left unmatched: 10. Per the germline V gene, CDR1 is KGHSH and CDR2 is LQKENI. The CDR3 runs 18 residues. The CDR3 spells CASSPRGRRGDNTGELFF. CDR3 DNA sequence: TGTGCCAGCTCACCAAGAGGCCGGCGGGGGGACAACACCGGGGAGCTGTTTTTT.

The CDR3 nucleotides read TGTGCCAGCAGGGATGGGGACAGACAAGATCAGCCCCAGCATTTT. The encoded protein is CASRDGDRQDQPQHF. This chain joins TRBV28 and TRBJ1-5; the match to TRBD1 covers 7 bases. The CDR3 loop spans 15 amino acids. Trimming cost V 6 bases and J 5 bases; bases outside gene matches: 10. Germline CDR1 is MDHEN and CDR2 is SYDVKM.

This clone has just a few counts. The chain combines TRBV28 with TRBJ1-2; D uncertain. V lost 4 bases and J lost 0, with 12 bases in between. The CDR3 is made up of 15 amino acids. Germline CDR1 reads MDHEN; CDR2 reads SYDVKM. The CDR3: CASSSPSGTNYGYTF. For the CDR3, the DNA is TGTGCCAGCAGTTCTCCTTCGGGAACTAACTATGGCTACACCTTC.

The DNA of the CDR3 is TGTGCCAGCAGCTTGGCGAGCTCCTATAATTCACCCCTCCACTTT. This sequence encodes CASSLASSYNSPLHF. V is TRBV5-8 and J is TRBJ1-6; D gene unclear. Trimming cost V 0 bases and J 0 bases, with 4 bases left between them. The CDR3 consists of 15 residues. Germline loops: CDR1 SGHTS, CDR2 YDEGEE.

The chain uses TRBV7-2 and TRBJ2-6, with D maybe TRBD1 (6 bases). The CDR3 runs 18 residues. The germline V gene has CDR1 SGHTA and CDR2 FQGNSA. Trimming pared 3 bases from V and 2 bases from J, leaving 17 bases between. DNA for the CDR3: TGTGCCAGCAGCTTTTATCCCCCGGGACATACTGGGGCCAACGTCCTGACTTTC. Translation gives CASSFYPPGHTGANVLTF.

This chain uses TRBV9 with TRBJ2-2; TRBD1 might be the D (5 bases). V was clipped by 5 bases and J by 4 bases, with 18 bases between them. Germline CDR1 reads SGDLS; CDR2 reads YYNGEE. This CDR3 has 16 residues. In nucleotides, the CDR3 is TGTGCCAGCAGTCCCCTGGGGCCACCGGGCACCGGGGAGCTGTTTTTT. Protein product: CASSPLGPPGTGELFF. Using reference TRBV9 and TRBJ2-2 for the parts outside the CDR3, the full variable domain is DSGVTQTPKHLITATGQRVTLRCSPRSGDLSVYWYQQSLDQGLQFLIQYYNGEERAKGNILERFSAQQFPDLHSELNLSSLELGDSALYFCASSPLGPPGTGELFFGEGSRLTVL.

The chain joins TRBV15 to TRBJ1-4; 9 bases fit TRBD1. Trimming cost V 2 bases and J 12 bases; bases outside gene matches: 13. Germline CDR1 reads LNHNV; CDR2 reads YYDKDF (reference sequence). The CDR3 spans 16 residues. For the CDR3, the DNA is TGTGCCACCAGCAGAATGACAGGGGGAGGATTAAGAGAACTGTTTTTT. This gives the protein CATSRMTGGGLRELFF.

This chain links TRBV7-9 with TRBJ2-7; weak D call: TRBD1 (5 bases). CDR3 length equals 13 residues. V shed 5 bases and J shed 3 bases, with 11 bases lying between them. CDR1 and CDR2 from the germline V gene are SEHNR and FQNEAQ (reference sequence). As DNA, the CDR3 is TGTGCCAGCAGCCCCAGGGTCGGCTACGAGCAGTACTTC. This translates into CASSPRVGYEQYF.

The rearrangement joins TRBV2 to TRBJ2-2, with D tentatively TRBD2 (7 bases). The CDR3 spans 14 residues. CDR1 and CDR2 from the germline V gene are SNHLY and FYNNEI. Trimming stripped 7 bases from V and 1 base from J, with 10 bases between. The CDR3 sequence is CASTGGMNTGELFF. The CDR3 nucleotides are TGTGCCAGCACGGGGGGCATGAACACCGGGGAGCTGTTTTTT. Looking up the rest from reference TRBV2 and TRBJ2-2 gives the full variable domain: EPEVTQTPSHQVTQMGQEVILRCVPISNHLYFYWYRQILGQKVEFLVSFYNNEISEKSEIFDDQFSVERPDGSNFTLKIRSTKLEDSAMYFCASTGGMNTGELFFGEGSRLTVL.

This chain joins TRBV30 and TRBJ2-7; 7 bases align to TRBD1. Germline V gene sequence: CDR1 GTSNPN, CDR2 SVGIG (reference sequence). V was clipped by 2 bases and J by 3 bases; unmatched bases: 10. The CDR3 sequence is 15 residues long. CDR3 region: CAWSSKTTGIYEQYF. The CDR3 nucleotides are TGTGCCTGGAGTTCCAAGACGACAGGGATCTACGAGCAGTACTTC.

Many counts were recorded for this clone. This chain links TRBV9 with TRBJ2-7; 7 positions agree with TRBD1. The CDR3 is made up of 15 amino acids. The germline V gene has CDR1 SGDLS and CDR2 YYNGEE. V shed 0 bases, J shed 2 bases, and the junction held 5 bases outside the gene matches. CDR3 region: CASSVGPGTAYEQYF. For the CDR3, the DNA is TGTGCCAGCAGCGTAGGGCCCGGGACAGCCTACGAGCAGTACTTC. The full variable domain, its missing parts supplied by reference TRBV9 and TRBJ2-7, is DSGVTQTPKHLITATGQRVTLRCSPRSGDLSVYWYQQSLDQGLQFLIQYYNGEERAKGNILERFSAQQFPDLHSELNLSSLELGDSALYFCASSVGPGTAYEQYFGPGTRLTVT.

This chain joins TRBV7-2 and TRBJ2-7; 9 positions agree with TRBD2. Germline V CDR1 and CDR2: SGHTA, FQGNSA. This CDR3 is built from 16 residues. Trimming took 0 bases from V and 6 from J; bases not matched to a gene: 9. The CDR3 spells CASSLAPASGVGEQYF. In DNA form, the CDR3 reads TGTGCCAGCAGCTTAGCGCCGGCTAGCGGGGTCGGCGAGCAGTACTTC.

This chain links TRBV4-1 with TRBJ2-1; 11 bases fit TRBD2. Germline V CDR1 and CDR2: MGHRA, YSYEKL. V shed 3 bases and J 12 bases; nucleotides not matched to a gene: 13. CDR3 length equals 16 residues. In DNA, the CDR3 is TGCGCCAGCAGCCAGTCTGGGCTAGCGGGGGGTGGCGGGCAGTTCTTC. This sequence encodes CASSQSGLAGGGGQFF.

J is TRBJ2-1 and V is TRBV4-3; the match to TRBD2 covers 8 bases. Germline lookup yields CDR1 LGHNA and CDR2 YSLEER. The CDR3 is made up of 17 amino acids. The trim removed 0 bases at V and 3 bases at J, leaving 7 bases unmatched. CDR3 bases: TGCGCCAGCAGCCAAGATTCCGGCGGGGGGAACTACAATGAGCAGTTCTTC. Its protein product is CASSQDSGGGNYNEQFF.

The chain carries TRBV2 and TRBJ1-5; a weak D match, TRBD1 (5 bases). This CDR3 has 13 amino acids. From germline, CDR1 is SNHLY and CDR2 FYNNEI. The V end was cut by 3 bases, the J end by 2 bases, with 5 bases between. As DNA, the CDR3 is TGTGCCAGCAGTGACAGGGGCAATCAGCCCCAGCATTTT. This translates into CASSDRGNQPQHF.

The genes are TRBV6-5 and TRBJ1-2, with D maybe TRBD1 (5 bases). The germline CDR1 and CDR2 sequences are MNHEY and SVGAGI. This CDR3 has 15 residues. V was pared by 0 bases and J by 8 bases, with 16 bases between. The CDR3 protein is CASSYSRRGARGYTF. The CDR3 DNA sequence: TGTGCCAGCAGTTACTCGAGGCGAGGGGCGCGGGGCTACACCTTC.

This clone was seen repeatedly, ten times or more. The chain employs TRBV13 and TRBJ1-2, with 7 bases aligning to TRBD1. CDR3 size: 15 residues. J was trimmed by 8 bases and V by 2 bases; bases with no gene match: 11. Germline V gene data show CDR1 as PRHDT and CDR2 as FYEKMQ (reference sequence). The CDR3 coding sequence is TGTGCCAGCAGCTTAACAGGGGCCGTAGCGCTGGGCTACACCTTC. It translates to CASSLTGAVALGYTF.

This clone was observed a few times. V is TRBV28 and J is TRBJ1-1, with D possibly matching TRBD1 (5 bases). In germline, CDR1 is MDHEN, CDR2 SYDVKM. The length of the CDR3 is 12 residues. The CDR3 here is CAHGGLNTEAFF. The CDR3 DNA reads TGTGCTCACGGGGGTCTGAACACTGAAGCTTTCTTT.

The chain is built from TRBV6-4 and TRBJ2-2, with 9 bases matching TRBD1. Germline V gene lookup returns CDR1 MRHNA and CDR2 SNTAGT. V lost 6 bases and J lost 4; bases outside the gene matches: 3. The CDR3 extends over 14 amino acids. CDR3: CASRMTGGTGELFF. Written as DNA, the CDR3 is TGTGCCAGCAGGATGACAGGGGGCACCGGGGAGCTGTTTTTT.

The V and J genes are TRBV7-6 and TRBJ2-1, with TRBD2 matching 14 bases. Trimming cost V 5 bases and J 0 bases; bases outside gene matches: 6. CDR3 length: 18 residues. The germline V gene has CDR1 SGHVS and CDR2 FNYEAQ. The CDR3 DNA follows: TGTGCCAGCAGCAGGACTAGCGGGGGGCCCAGCTCCTACAATGAGCAGTTCTTC. It translates to CASSRTSGGPSSYNEQFF.

Here the CDR3 DNA reads TGTGCCAGTACCCTATTGATCACCGGGGAGCTGTTTTTT. Protein: CASTLLITGELFF. The chain has TRBV19 and TRBJ2-2, with D unclear. Trimming took 7 bases from V and 4 from J, leaving 10 bases between them. Germline V gene sequence: CDR1 LNHDA, CDR2 SQIVND (reference sequence). This CDR3 spans 13 amino acids.

This clone has a handful of counts. The chain couples TRBV4-1 to TRBJ2-5; D may be TRBD1 or TRBD2 (5 bases each). The ends were cut back, 3 bases at V and 4 bases at J, with 12 bases in the middle. The CDR3 totals 14 residues. Germline V gene data show CDR1 as MGHRA and CDR2 as YSYEKL. CDR3 coding DNA: TGCGCCAGCAGCCACCTCGGGACGGGAGAGACCCAGTACTTC. This sequence encodes CASSHLGTGETQYF.

The chain carries TRBV18 and TRBJ2-7, with 12 bases identical to TRBD1. Per germline, CDR1 KGHSH and CDR2 LQKENI. This CDR3 contains 15 residues. Germline trimming cut 6 bases from V and 3 bases from J; bases unmatched to any gene: 6. The CDR3 DNA follows: TGTGCCAGCTCTGGGGACAGGGGGCAGGGCTACGAGCAGTACTTC. Translated: CASSGDRGQGYEQYF.

The table lists this clone with a few counts. The chain couples TRBV6-5 to TRBJ2-2, with unresolved D. V was pared by 0 bases and J by 9 bases, with 17 bases between. The germline gives CDR1 MNHEY, CDR2 SVGAGI. The CDR3 spans 16 residues. The chain's CDR3 is CASSYSGGNHLRELFF. DNA of the CDR3: TGTGCCAGCAGTTACTCTGGCGGCAACCACCTTAGGGAGCTGTTTTTT.

The gene calls are TRBV5-6 and TRBJ2-2; D unclear. This CDR3 is 13 amino acids long. With 2 bases removed from V and 7 bases from J, the gap between germline ends came to 9 bases. Germline V gene sequence: CDR1 SGHDT, CDR2 YYEEEE. CDR3 sequence reads: CASSFSERGELFF. CDR3 DNA: TGTGCCAGCAGCTTCTCCGAGCGCGGGGAGCTGTTTTTT.